The rows below give T cell receptor beta chains drawn from one sample of a study of PD-L1 blockade in urothelial cancer. Using immunoSEQ multiplex PCR, the repertoire was profiled, and TCRdb retains in-frame clones only, with some absent. The sample includes 40,000 or so clones, roughly 82% of them seen just once. The specimen comprised PBMCs, sampled around atezolizumab (anti-PD-L1) treatment. The origin of the receptors is a man in his 60s with urothelial cancer. Each CDR3 is given with its conserved first and last residue. The D gene is left open where the match is weak. Clone size is shown for a subset of rows, as once, few, many or a class of expanded clone.

V: TRBV9; size: NA; D: TRBD1; J: TRBJ2-3; CDR3: CASSVEVTGGTQYF; DNA: TGTGCCAGCAGCGTAGAGGTGACAGGGGGGACGCAGTATTTT
V: TRBV5-5; size: NA; D: NA; J: TRBJ1-6; CDR3: CASSFEEWSPLHF; DNA: TGTGCCAGCAGCTTTGAGGAATGGTCACCCCTCCACTTT
V: TRBV29-1; size: NA; D: TRBD1; J: TRBJ2-1; CDR3: CSVEDRDRGLFF; DNA: TGCAGCGTTGAAGATCGGGACAGGGGTCTGTTCTTC
V: TRBV28; size: NA; D: NA; J: TRBJ1-5; CDR3: CASSLVGAGNQPQHF; DNA: TGTGCCAGCAGTTTAGTGGGGGCAGGCAATCAGCCCCAGCATTTT
V: TRBV4-2; size: NA; D: NA; J: TRBJ2-7; CDR3: CASSQGGVRHEQYF; DNA: TGTGCCAGCAGCCAAGGGGGAGTACGGCACGAGCAGTACTTC
V: TRBV7-2; size: medium-sized; D: NA; J: TRBJ2-1; CDR3: CASSLAHPSSASYNEQFF; DNA: TGTGCCAGCAGCTTAGCCCACCCTTCGAGCGCTTCCTACAATGAGCAGTTCTTC
V: TRBV6-6; size: NA; D: NA; J: TRBJ2-3; CDR3: CASSYRDTQYF; DNA: TGTGCCAGCAGTTATCGAGATACGCAGTATTTT
V: TRBV11-3; size: NA; D: NA; J: TRBJ1-6; CDR3: CASSFSRDSPLHF; DNA: TGTGCCAGCAGCTTTTCCAGGGATTCACCCCTCCACTTT
V: TRBV6-5; size: NA; D: NA; J: TRBJ1-2; CDR3: CASSAVRGGYTF; DNA: TGTGCCAGCAGTGCCGTGCGGGGAGGCTACACCTTC
V: TRBV28; size: NA; D: TRBD1; J: TRBJ2-5; CDR3: CASSLGTGVLKTQYF; DNA: TGTGCCAGCAGTTTGGGGACAGGGGTTCTGAAGACCCAGTACTTC
V: TRBV11-2; size: once; D: NA; J: TRBJ2-7; CDR3: CASSLGGRWGGEQYF; DNA: TGTGCCAGCAGCCTAGGTGGTAGGTGGGGCGGCGAGCAGTACTTC
V: TRBV10-3; size: NA; D: NA; J: TRBJ2-5; CDR3: CAIRGDQETQYF; DNA: TGTGCCATCAGGGGAGACCAAGAGACCCAGTACTTC
V: TRBV6-6; size: NA; D: TRBD1; J: TRBJ2-7; CDR3: CASSPDRTTYEQYF; DNA: TGTGCCAGCAGCCCGGACAGGACAACCTACGAGCAGTACTTC
V: TRBV5-1; size: NA; D: TRBD1; J: TRBJ2-3; CDR3: CASSLGGTGGTDTQYF; DNA: TGCGCCAGCAGCTTGGGTGGGACAGGGGGCACAGATACGCAGTATTTT
V: TRBV4-1; size: NA; D: TRBD1; J: TRBJ2-5; CDR3: CASSQDVSAGGGETQYF; DNA: TGCGCCAGCAGCCAAGACGTGTCCGCAGGGGGCGGTGAGACCCAGTACTTC
V: TRBV7-9; size: many; D: NA; J: TRBJ2-7; CDR3: CASSLGATSYEQYF; DNA: TGTGCCAGCAGCTTAGGGGCTACATCCTACGAGCAGTACTTC
V: TRBV19; size: NA; D: NA; J: TRBJ2-7; CDR3: CASSSLTVYEQYF; DNA: TGTGCCAGTAGTAGCCTGACTGTCTACGAGCAGTACTTC
V: TRBV28; size: few; D: NA; J: TRBJ1-6; CDR3: CASSLSRGINSPLHF; DNA: TGTGCCAGCAGTTTATCTCGCGGTATTAATTCACCCCTCCACTTT
V: TRBV23-1; size: NA; D: TRBD1; J: TRBJ1-1; CDR3: CASSPPLSLGQMFMNTEAFF; DNA: TGCGCCAGCAGTCCCCCTTTGAGCTTGGGACAGATGTTCATGAACACTGAAGCTTTCTTT
V: TRBV19; size: NA; D: TRBD1; J: TRBJ1-2; CDR3: CASSDRDREFRDYGYTF; DNA: TGTGCCAGTAGTGACCGGGACAGGGAATTTCGTGACTATGGCTACACCTTC
V: TRBV2; size: NA; D: TRBD2; J: TRBJ2-3; CDR3: CASSEFSGGADTQYF; DNA: TGTGCCAGCAGTGAGTTTAGCGGGGGGGCAGATACGCAGTATTTT
V: TRBV14; size: NA; D: NA; J: TRBJ2-5; CDR3: CASSRGSGETQYF; DNA: TGTGCCAGCAGCCGAGGGTCCGGAGAGACCCAGTACTTC
V: TRBV19; size: NA; D: TRBD1; J: TRBJ1-5; CDR3: CASSPRTGDGQPQHF; DNA: TGTGCCAGTAGCCCTCGGACAGGCGACGGTCAGCCCCAGCATTTT
V: TRBV7-2; size: NA; D: TRBD1; J: TRBJ1-2; CDR3: CASSWNRDRVYGYTF; DNA: TGTGCCAGCAGCTGGAACCGGGACAGGGTTTATGGCTACACCTTC
V: TRBV30; size: NA; D: TRBD1; J: TRBJ1-3; CDR3: CAWRRDRTSSSSGNTIYF; DNA: TGTGCCTGGAGGAGGGACAGAACCTCCTCCAGCTCTGGAAACACCATATATTTT
V: TRBV28; size: NA; D: TRBD2; J: TRBJ2-3; CDR3: CASSDTSGGTDTQYF; DNA: TGTGCCAGCAGCGATACTAGCGGGGGCACAGATACGCAGTATTTT
V: TRBV28; size: NA; D: NA; J: TRBJ1-1; CDR3: CASSSSGQGDTEAFF; DNA: NA
V: TRBV7-9; size: few; D: TRBD2; J: TRBJ2-1; CDR3: CASSLAQGLAGWGEQFF; DNA: TGTGCCAGCAGCTTAGCGCAAGGACTAGCGGGATGGGGTGAGCAGTTCTTC
V: TRBV19; size: NA; D: NA; J: TRBJ2-7; CDR3: CASIPPGADRCEQYF; DNA: TGTGCCAGTATCCCCCCGGGGGCGGACAGGTGCGAGCAGTACTTC
V: TRBV18; size: few; D: NA; J: TRBJ1-1; CDR3: CASSGAAATLNTEAFF; DNA: TGTGCCAGCTCGGGGGCAGCGGCAACTCTGAACACTGAAGCTTTCTTT
V: TRBV5-1; size: few; D: NA; J: TRBJ1-5; CDR3: CASSLSGGNQPQHF; DNA: TGCGCCAGCAGCTTATCAGGGGGCAATCAGCCCCAGCATTTT
V: TRBV11-1; size: NA; D: TRBD2; J: TRBJ2-1; CDR3: CASSVGTSGSEDEQFF; DNA: TGTGCCAGCAGCGTTGGGACTAGCGGGAGTGAGGATGAGCAGTTCTTC
V: TRBV7-9; size: NA; D: TRBD1; J: TRBJ1-2; CDR3: CASSLQGAEANYGYTF; DNA: TGTGCCAGCAGCTTACAGGGGGCCGAAGCTAACTATGGCTACACCTTC
V: TRBV28; size: NA; D: TRBD2; J: TRBJ2-3; CDR3: CASRPLLLAGSTDTQYF; DNA: TGTGCCAGCAGGCCCCTCTTACTAGCGGGGAGCACAGATACGCAGTATTTT
V: TRBV2; size: NA; D: NA; J: TRBJ2-2; CDR3: CASSERGGLTGELFF; DNA: TGTGCCAGCAGTGAAAGGGGGGGTTTGACCGGGGAGCTGTTTTTT
V: TRBV6-1; size: NA; D: TRBD1; J: TRBJ1-1; CDR3: CASRDGTGRFEAFF; DNA: TGTGCCAGCAGAGACGGGACAGGAAGATTTGAAGCTTTCTTT
V: TRBV6-5; size: NA; D: TRBD1; J: TRBJ2-7; CDR3: CASRRTGGYEQYF; DNA: TGTGCCAGCAGGAGGACAGGAGGCTACGAGCAGTACTTC
V: TRBV7-2; size: NA; D: NA; J: TRBJ1-4; CDR3: CASSPRGAQGEKLFF; DNA: TGTGCCAGCAGCCCCCGCGGGGCGCAGGGTGAAAAACTGTTTTTT
V: TRBV2; size: NA; D: TRBD1; J: TRBJ1-3; CDR3: CASSVDRDYSGNTIYF; DNA: TGTGCCAGCAGTGTTGACAGGGATTACTCTGGAAACACCATATATTTT
V: TRBV20-1; size: many; D: NA; J: TRBJ1-1; CDR3: CSASVNTEAFF; DNA: TGCAGTGCTAGCGTTAACACTGAAGCTTTCTTT
V: TRBV5-5; size: medium-sized; D: NA; J: TRBJ2-4; CDR3: CASSLVIVGAQNIQYF; DNA: TGTGCCAGCAGCTTAGTGATTGTGGGGGCCCAAAACATTCAGTACTTC
V: TRBV28; size: NA; D: TRBD1; J: TRBJ1-3; CDR3: CASRTDRGPGNTIYF; DNA: TGTGCCAGCAGGACGGACAGGGGGCCCGGAAACACCATATATTTT
V: TRBV5-4; size: NA; D: TRBD1; J: TRBJ2-7; CDR3: CASSFGGTGENEQYF; DNA: TGTGCCAGCAGTTTTGGGGGGACAGGGGAGAACGAGCAGTACTTC
V: TRBV27; size: NA; D: TRBD2; J: TRBJ2-1; CDR3: CASSLLAGNEQFF; DNA: TGTGCCAGCAGTCTACTAGCGGGAAATGAGCAGTTCTTC
V: TRBV5-1; size: NA; D: NA; J: TRBJ1-3; CDR3: CASAASTPNRNTIYF; DNA: TGCGCCAGCGCGGCTTCTACACCCAACCGGAACACCATATATTTT
V: TRBV19; size: few; D: NA; J: TRBJ1-1; CDR3: CASRRGGEAFF; DNA: TGTGCCAGTCGCAGGGGCGGTGAAGCTTTCTTT